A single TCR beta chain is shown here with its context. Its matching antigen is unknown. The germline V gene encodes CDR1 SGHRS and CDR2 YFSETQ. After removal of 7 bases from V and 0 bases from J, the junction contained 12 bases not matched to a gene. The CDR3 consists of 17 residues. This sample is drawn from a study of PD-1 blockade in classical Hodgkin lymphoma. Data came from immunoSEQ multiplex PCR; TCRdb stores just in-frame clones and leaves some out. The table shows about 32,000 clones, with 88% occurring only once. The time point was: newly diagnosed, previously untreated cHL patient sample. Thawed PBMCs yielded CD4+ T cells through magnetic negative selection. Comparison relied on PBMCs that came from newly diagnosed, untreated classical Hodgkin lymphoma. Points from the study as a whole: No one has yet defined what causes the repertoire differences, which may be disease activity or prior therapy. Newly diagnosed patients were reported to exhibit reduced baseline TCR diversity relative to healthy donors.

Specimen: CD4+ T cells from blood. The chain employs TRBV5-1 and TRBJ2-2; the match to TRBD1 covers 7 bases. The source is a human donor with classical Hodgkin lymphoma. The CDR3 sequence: CASQLGPTGTNTGELFF. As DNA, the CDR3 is TGCGCCAGCCAACTAGGGCCGACAGGGACGAACACCGGGGAGCTGTTTTTT.